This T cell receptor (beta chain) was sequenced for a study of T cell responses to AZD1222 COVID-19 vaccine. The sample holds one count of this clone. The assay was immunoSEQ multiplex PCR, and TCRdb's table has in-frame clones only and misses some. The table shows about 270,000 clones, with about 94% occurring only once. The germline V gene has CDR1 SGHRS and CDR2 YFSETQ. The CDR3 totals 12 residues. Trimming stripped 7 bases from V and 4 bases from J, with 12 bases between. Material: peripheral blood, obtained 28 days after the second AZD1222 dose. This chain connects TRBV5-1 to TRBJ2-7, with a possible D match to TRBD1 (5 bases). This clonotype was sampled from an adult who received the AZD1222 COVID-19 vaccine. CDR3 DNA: TGCGCCAGCTCGGATTCAGGGTACGAGCAGTACTTC. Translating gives CASSDSGYEQYF.